A single sample gave rise to the 26 T cell receptor beta chains below, sequenced in a study of blood T cells in healthy people across ages. Together with a sample-barcoded 5' primer, a J-beta primer mix was included in a second PCR lasting about 6 to 12 cycles. From the 5' RACE reads, TCRdb called clonotypes with MiXCR, one entry per CDR3 protein. The table records 1 million to 1.2 million distinct CDR3 sequences, more than 30% of them present only once. Input material: blood. The receptors stem from a man in his late teens or twenties in good health.

This clonotype was seen only a few times. The V gene is TRBV5-1, the J gene TRBJ2-1; D is unresolved. This CDR3 contains 15 residues. V gave up 6 bases and J gave up 1 base, with 14 bases separating them. Germline assignment: CDR1 SGHRS and CDR2 YFSETQ. The CDR3, as DNA: TGCGCCAGCACCACTGTCACCGGTTCCTACAATGAGCAGTTCTTC. It codes for CASTTVTGSYNEQFF.

The rearrangement uses TRBV5-1 and TRBJ1-1; possibly TRBD1 for D (6 bases). The CDR3 sequence is 14 residues long. The germline V gene encodes CDR1 SGHRS and CDR2 YFSETQ. V was clipped by 5 bases and J by 1 base, with 12 bases between them. The CDR3 spells CASRHQQGNTEAFF. For the CDR3, the DNA is TGCGCCAGCAGACATCAACAGGGGAACACTGAAGCTTTCTTT.

This sequence joins TRBV12-3 or TRBV12-4 and TRBJ1-5; TRBD1 matches 7 bases. CDR3 size: 16 residues. V lost 4 bases, J lost 0 bases, and 6 bases stayed unmatched. CDR3 protein: CASSSRGGLSNQPQHF. The CDR3 DNA sequence: TGTGCCAGCAGTTCCAGAGGGGGCCTTAGCAATCAGCCCCAGCATTTT.

V gene TRBV4-3 combines with J gene TRBJ2-1, with D tentatively TRBD1 (5 bases). V gave up 0 bases and J gave up 6 bases, with 9 bases separating them. CDR1 and CDR2 from the germline V gene are LGHNA and YSLEER. CDR3 length: 14 residues. The DNA of the CDR3 is TGCGCCAGCAGCCAAGATAGTAGGGGCAATGAGCAGTTCTTC. Its translation: CASSQDSRGNEQFF.

This clonotype has a handful of counts. This chain links TRBV20-1 with TRBJ2-7, with D perhaps matching TRBD2 (6 bases). The CDR3 is made up of 12 amino acids. Germline V gene sequence: CDR1 DFQATT, CDR2 SNEGSKA (reference sequence). Between the trimmed V and J ends, which lost 3 bases and 3 bases, there was a span of 9 bases. DNA for the CDR3: TGCAGTGCTAGCCGGACTAACTACGAGCAGTACTTC. Translating it yields CSASRTNYEQYF.

V gene TRBV10-3 combines with J gene TRBJ2-1, with D unclear. The CDR3 extends over 14 amino acids. V gave up 11 bases and J gave up 1 base, with 15 bases separating them. Germline loops: CDR1 ENHRY, CDR2 SYGVKD. The CDR3 sequence is CAAGRSESYNEQFF. As DNA, the CDR3 is TGTGCCGCCGGAAGGTCAGAGTCCTACAATGAGCAGTTCTTC.

This sequence joins TRBV6-5 and TRBJ1-2; D is uncertain. Germline CDR1 reads MNHEY; CDR2 reads SVGAGI. Trimming removed 7 bases from V and 7 bases from J, with 16 bases in between. The CDR3 sequence is 13 residues long. CDR3 residues: CASTERLRGGYTF. The CDR3, as DNA: TGTGCCAGCACCGAACGGTTAAGAGGTGGCTACACCTTC.

The chain joins TRBV20-1 to TRBJ1-1; unclear D gene. V was clipped by 0 bases and J by 1 base, with 6 bases between them. This CDR3 has 13 residues. In germline, CDR1 is DFQATT, CDR2 SNEGSKA (reference sequence). The CDR3 spells CSARDWANTEAFF. Here the CDR3 DNA reads TGCAGTGCTAGAGATTGGGCGAACACTGAAGCTTTCTTT.

There are a few counts of this clonotype. The chain uses TRBV12-3 or TRBV12-4 and TRBJ1-6; no clear D. The germline V and J ends were trimmed by 7 bases and 7 bases, with 14 bases remaining between them. The CDR3 spans 14 residues. CDR3 amino acids: CASNPDTPNSPLHF. CDR3 in DNA: TGTGCCAGCAACCCAGACACCCCCAATTCACCCCTCCACTTT.

This clonotype was picked up a small number of times. V and J are TRBV5-6 and TRBJ2-1; D ambiguous. Germline V gene lookup returns CDR1 SGHDT and CDR2 YYEEEE. The CDR3 is 14 residues long. The V end was cut by 2 bases, the J end by 3 bases, with 9 bases between. The CDR3 reads CASSFDRIYNEQFF. The CDR3 bases are TGTGCCAGCAGCTTCGACCGAATCTACAATGAGCAGTTCTTC.

This clonotype was seen many times. J is TRBJ2-7 and V is TRBV20-1, with D hard to call. Trimming removed 1 base from V and 5 bases from J, with 15 bases in between. CDR3 size: 14 residues. In germline, CDR1 is DFQATT, CDR2 SNEGSKA (reference sequence). CDR3 nucleotides: TGCAGTGCTAGAGGGTACGGAGAATTTAACGAGCAGTACTTC. As protein: CSARGYGEFNEQYF.

The chain's CDR3 is CASRAGTNYGYTF. CDR3 DNA: TGTGCCAGCAGAGCGGGAACTAACTATGGCTACACCTTC. V usage is TRBV5-6 and J usage is TRBJ1-2; D not certain. This CDR3 has 13 amino acids. V gave up 5 bases and J gave up 0 bases, with 8 bases separating them. Germline assignment: CDR1 SGHDT and CDR2 YYEEEE.

The V gene is TRBV25-1, the J gene TRBJ1-4; 8 bases are shared with TRBD1. CDR1 and CDR2 (germline): MGHDK, SYGVNS. This CDR3 region has 16 residues. V lost 4 bases and J lost 0; bases outside the gene matches: 4. CDR3 sequence reads: CASSAGQDSTNEKLFF. The DNA for the CDR3 is TGTGCCAGCAGTGCGGGACAGGACTCAACTAATGAAAAACTGTTTTTT.

This clonotype turned up a few times. V and J are TRBV20-1 and TRBJ2-3; D tentatively fits TRBD1 or TRBD2 (5 bases each). Trimming removed 6 bases at V and 4 bases at J, with 14 bases between. Germline V gives CDR1 DFQATT, CDR2 SNEGSKA (reference sequence). CDR3 length equals 13 residues. The CDR3 bases are TGCAGTGCCCGGGACGAGATCGCAGATACGCAGTATTTT. Protein product: CSARDEIADTQYF.

This clonotype was seen at least ten times. This chain joins TRBV29-1 and TRBJ2-1; 7 bases line up with TRBD1. The CDR3 runs to 12 residues. Germline V gene data show CDR1 as SQVTM and CDR2 as ANQGSEA. After removal of 7 bases from V and 10 bases from J, the junction contained 10 bases not matched to a gene. CDR3 residues: CSDRRGGGEQFF. The CDR3 DNA follows: TGCAGCGATCGGCGAGGGGGCGGAGAGCAGTTCTTC.

This clonotype appeared a few times. V gene TRBV6-5 combines with J gene TRBJ1-2, with D tentatively TRBD1 (6 bases). The CDR3 loop spans 14 amino acids. The V gene lost 2 bases and the J gene lost 4 bases, with 11 bases spanning the gap. The V gene's germline CDR1 is MNHEY and CDR2 SVGAGI. This chain's CDR3 is CASSYATGIYGYTF. The CDR3 region has the DNA TGTGCCAGCAGTTACGCCACAGGGATCTATGGCTACACCTTC.

This chain uses TRBV12-3 or TRBV12-4 with TRBJ2-4, with D possibly called TRBD1 or TRBD2 (6 bases each). V lost 6 bases, J lost 13 bases, and 19 bases lay in between. The CDR3 sequence is 13 residues long. The CDR3 DNA is TGTGCCAGCAGCTGGACAGATCTACGGGAGCAGTACTTC. This encodes CASSWTDLREQYF.

This clonotype has a handful of counts. The genes are TRBV5-1 and TRBJ1-5; D is unresolved. The germline V and J ends were trimmed by 1 base and 3 bases, with 8 bases remaining between them. This CDR3 region has 14 residues. Per germline, CDR1 SGHRS and CDR2 YFSETQ. CDR3 sequence reads: CASSLSGFNQPQHF. For the CDR3, the DNA is TGCGCCAGCAGCTTGTCCGGGTTCAATCAGCCCCAGCATTTT.

The chain links TRBV6-1 to TRBJ1-5; D is undetermined. Germline CDR1 reads MNHNS; CDR2 reads SASEGT. CDR3 size: 15 residues. V was trimmed by 0 bases and J by 1 base, leaving 7 bases between them. This chain's CDR3 is CASSEARWSNQPQHF. In DNA, the CDR3 is TGTGCCAGCAGTGAAGCGCGGTGGAGCAATCAGCCCCAGCATTTT.

This chain uses TRBV29-1 with TRBJ2-1; D remains unclear. The last part of the DNA fits TRBJ2-7 better; the J call may be wrong. CDR1 and CDR2 (germline): SQVTM, ANQGSEA. CDR3 size: 14 residues. The CDR3 nucleotides are TGCAGCGTTGAGAGTAGGGCTCCCTACAATGAGCAGTACTTC. This encodes CSVESRAPYNEQYF.

As to this clonotype: Its ends do not fully match the called genes, so a read error is possible. This sequence joins TRBV12-3 or TRBV12-4 and TRBJ1-2; D remains ambiguous. The CDR3 sequence is 12 residues long. The CDR3 nucleotides are TGTGCCCGCAGTTTCCCCATGGGCGACTACACCTTC. Protein sequence: CARSFPMGDYTF.

The chain employs TRBV4-3 and TRBJ1-1, with 9 bases lining up with TRBD1. This CDR3 has 16 amino acids. Per the germline V gene, CDR1 is LGHNA and CDR2 is YSLEER. V was pared by 3 bases and J by 5 bases, with 10 bases of the junction left unmatched. The CDR3 DNA reads as TGCGCCAGCAGCCAGGGGGGACAGGGAATGAGGACTGAAGCTTTCTTT. Translating it yields CASSQGGQGMRTEAFF.

A few counts support this clonotype. The chain has TRBV9 and TRBJ1-2, with D unresolved. This CDR3 has 13 residues. Trimming cost V 4 bases and J 8 bases, with 15 bases left between them. CDR1 is SGDLS and CDR2 is YYNGEE in the germline V gene. CDR3 DNA: TGTGCCAGCAGCCACCCTAGGCACAGCGGCTACACCTTC. Translated: CASSHPRHSGYTF. Using reference TRBV9 and TRBJ1-2 for the parts outside the CDR3, the full variable domain is DSGVTQTPKHLITATGQRVTLRCSPRSGDLSVYWYQQSLDQGLQFLIQYYNGEERAKGNILERFSAQQFPDLHSELNLSSLELGDSALYFCASSHPRHSGYTFGSGTRLTVV.

The V and J genes are TRBV10-3 and TRBJ2-3; D is tentatively TRBD1 or TRBD2 (6 bases each). The germline CDR1 and CDR2 sequences are ENHRY and SYGVKD. The V end was cut by 5 bases, the J end by 2 bases, with 17 bases between. The CDR3 extends over 16 amino acids. Here the CDR3 DNA reads TGTGCCATCAGTTTTTTCGGAGGGGGTGCCACAGATACGCAGTATTTT. Its protein product is CAISFFGGGATDTQYF.

V and J are TRBV3-1 and TRBJ2-1; TRBD1 or TRBD2 may be the D gene (5 bases each). The CDR3 runs to 17 residues. Trimming cost V 2 bases and J 4 bases, with 18 bases left between them. Germline CDR1 reads LGHDT; CDR2 reads YNNKEL (reference sequence). CDR3: CASSQLPGRAEYNEQFF. CDR3 sequence (DNA): TGTGCCAGCAGCCAACTCCCGGGACGAGCAGAATACAATGAGCAGTTCTTC.

This clonotype came up a few times. The gene calls are TRBV7-6 and TRBJ2-3; 9 bases line up with TRBD2. The CDR3 loop spans 16 amino acids. V gave up 5 bases and J gave up 4 bases; unmatched junction bases: 10. Germline-derived CDR1 and CDR2 are SGHVS and FNYEAQ. As DNA, the CDR3 is TGTGCCAGCAGCCCCCAGAGCGGGGGGATCCCAGATACGCAGTATTTT. It codes for CASSPQSGGIPDTQYF. The full variable domain, its missing parts supplied by reference TRBV7-6 and TRBJ2-3, is GAGVSQSPRYKVTKRGQDVALRCDPISGHVSLYWYRQALGQGPEFLTYFNYEAQQDKSGLPNDRFSAERPEGSISTLTIQRTEQRDSAMYRCASSPQSGGIPDTQYFGPGTRLTVL.